These 20 T cell receptor beta chains came from one sample sequenced in a study of blood T cell repertoires in COVID-19. Data came from immunoSEQ multiplex PCR; TCRdb stores just in-frame clones and leaves some out. The sample includes more than 70,000 clones, 86% of them seen just once. The sequencing sample was made of peripheral blood. These receptors all come from a man in his 60s with acute or convalescent COVID-19.

V is TRBV6-2 or TRBV6-3 and J is TRBJ1-5, with 9 bases lining up with TRBD1. The CDR3 spans 16 residues. V lost 5 bases and J lost 2; bases outside the gene matches: 7. CDR1 is MNHEY, CDR2 SVGEGT, per germline. In nucleotides, the CDR3 is TGTGCCAGCAGTCCGAACGACAGGGGGGGCAATCAGCCCCAGCATTTT. Protein sequence: CASSPNDRGGNQPQHF.

V is TRBV9 and J is TRBJ1-1; no reliable D call. V was cut by 4 bases and J by 3 bases, with 7 bases left in between. This CDR3 spans 12 amino acids. The germline CDR1 and CDR2 sequences are SGDLS and YYNGEE. The CDR3 DNA sequence: TGTGCCAGCAGCCAACGAGACACTGAAGCTTTCTTT. It encodes CASSQRDTEAFF.

This clone was observed at least ten times. The rearrangement uses TRBV3-1 (or the pseudogene TRBV3-2) and TRBJ1-6, with TRBD1 matching over 7 bases. Germline V lookup: CDR1 LGHDT, CDR2 YNNKEL (reference sequence). CDR3 length: 15 amino acids. The junction had 7 bases not matched to a gene; V was cut back by 4 bases and J by 7 bases. The CDR3 region is CASSPETGWNSPLHF. The CDR3, as DNA: TGTGCCAGCAGCCCCGAGACAGGGTGGAATTCACCCCTCCACTTT.

The chain uses TRBV6-7 and TRBJ1-4, with D unclear. TRBV6-7 belongs to the ORF category, with a function that is uncertain. The V end lost 7 bases, the J end lost 8 bases, and 11 bases lay between the germline ends. The CDR3 is 12 residues long. CDR3 sequence reads: CASIWAGEKLFF. CDR3 nucleotides: TGTGCCAGCATTTGGGCGGGGGAAAAACTGTTTTTT.

The CDR3 coding sequence is TGTGCCAGCAGTTACTTGACAGGGGGCGGCTACACCTTC. Translated: CASSYLTGGGYTF. The chain recombines TRBV6-2 or TRBV6-3 with TRBJ1-2; 10 bases agree with TRBD1. CDR3 length equals 13 residues. Germline CDR1 is MNHEY and CDR2 is SVGEGT. V trimming: 1 base; J trimming: 8 bases; junction bases outside the gene matches: 1.

The chain is built from TRBV9 and TRBJ1-2; 11 bases agree with TRBD1. The V gene end was trimmed by 4 bases and the J gene end by 4 bases; junction bases not matched to a gene: 3. CDR3 size: 14 residues. CDR1 is SGDLS and CDR2 is YYNGEE in the germline V gene. The CDR3 is CASSLGQGGYGYTF. CDR3 bases: TGTGCCAGCAGCCTGGGACAGGGGGGCTATGGCTACACCTTC.

The V gene is TRBV7-2, the J gene TRBJ1-1; no clear D gene. CDR3 length: 17 amino acids. The V and J ends lost 1 base and 0 bases respectively, with 15 bases between them. Germline values: CDR1 SGHTA, CDR2 FQGNSA. In DNA, the CDR3 is TGTGCCAGCAGCTTAGTTCTTCCAGTCTCCATGAACACTGAAGCTTTCTTT. Amino acid sequence: CASSLVLPVSMNTEAFF. The full variable domain, its missing parts supplied by reference TRBV7-2 and TRBJ1-1, is GAGVSQSPSNKVTEKGKDVELRCDPISGHTALYWYRQSLGQGLEFLIYFQGNSAPDKSGLPSDRFSAERTGGSVSTLTIQRTQQEDSAVYLCASSLVLPVSMNTEAFFGQGTRLTVV.

The genes are TRBV9 and TRBJ2-1, with TRBD2 as a possible D gene (6 bases). Germline values: CDR1 SGDLS, CDR2 YYNGEE. Trimming removed 3 bases at V and 6 bases at J, with 10 bases between. This CDR3 contains 13 residues. Here the CDR3 DNA reads TGTGCCAGCAGCGCAGGGACTTTCAATGAGCAGTTCTTC. Its translation is CASSAGTFNEQFF. Combining the CDR3 with reference TRBV9 and TRBJ2-1 gives the whole variable domain DSGVTQTPKHLITATGQRVTLRCSPRSGDLSVYWYQQSLDQGLQFLIQYYNGEERAKGNILERFSAQQFPDLHSELNLSSLELGDSALYFCASSAGTFNEQFFGPGTRLTVL.

This clone was found a few times. This chain links TRBV19 with TRBJ1-2; D perhaps matches TRBD1 (6 bases). The CDR3 has 13 amino acids. Germline CDR1 reads LNHDA; CDR2 reads SQIVND (reference sequence). V was shortened by 6 bases and J by 2 bases, with 10 bases between the two germline ends. DNA of the CDR3: TGTGCCAGTAGATCCGGGACAAACTATGGCTACACCTTC. Translated: CASRSGTNYGYTF.

For this clone: Other DNA sequences from this sample encode an identical CDR3 as well. The V call is TRBV19, the J call TRBJ2-3; 7 positions agree with TRBD1. Germline trimming cut 9 bases from V and 1 base from J; bases unmatched to any gene: 4. The CDR3 covers 13 residues. Germline CDR1 and CDR2: LNHDA and SQIVND (reference sequence). For the CDR3, the DNA is TGTGCCAGCGGAACAGGGGGCACAGATACGCAGTATTTT. This codes for CASGTGGTDTQYF.

This chain joins TRBV4-1 and TRBJ1-5, with D perhaps matching TRBD1 (5 bases). Trimming shortened V by 0 bases and J by 5 bases, and 20 bases separated the two germline ends. CDR1 is MGHRA and CDR2 is YSYEKL in the germline V gene. This CDR3 has 18 amino acids. The CDR3 is CASSQDTSTQGGYQPQHF. The CDR3 coding sequence is TGCGCCAGCAGCCAAGATACCTCCACGCAGGGAGGGTATCAGCCCCAGCATTTT.

The chain has TRBV6-5 and TRBJ1-2; maybe TRBD1 (6 bases). This CDR3 has 15 amino acids. Germline lookup yields CDR1 MNHEY and CDR2 SVGAGI. V was clipped by 2 bases and J by 2 bases, with 12 bases between them. This CDR3 is CASSYPLDSNYGYTF. DNA of the CDR3: TGTGCCAGCAGTTACCCCCTGGACAGCAACTATGGCTACACCTTC.

The genes are TRBV2 and TRBJ2-7; D might be TRBD1 (5 bases). V dropped 2 bases and J dropped 6 bases, with 20 bases sitting between them. Germline CDR1 reads SNHLY; CDR2 reads FYNNEI. CDR3 length equals 16 residues. CDR3 residues: CASSERSGRALSEQYF. CDR3 sequence (DNA): TGTGCCAGCAGTGAAAGGTCGGGCAGGGCCCTTTCCGAGCAGTACTTC.

With respect to this clone: Other nucleotide sequences from this sample produce the same CDR3. The chain carries TRBV18 and TRBJ2-2; D ambiguous. The CDR3 is made up of 14 amino acids. V lost 2 bases, J lost 1 base, and 5 bases lay in between. Germline V lookup: CDR1 KGHSH, CDR2 LQKENI. The CDR3 loop is CASSPTGNTGELFF. The DNA for the CDR3 is TGTGCCAGCTCACCAACGGGGAACACCGGGGAGCTGTTTTTT.

The chain recombines TRBV5-1 with TRBJ2-7, with 8 bases matching TRBD2. With V trimmed by 0 bases and J by 4 bases, 6 bases remained unmatched. The CDR3 has 15 residues. The germline gives CDR1 SGHRS, CDR2 YFSETQ. CDR3 protein: CASSLGVAGRYEQYF. The CDR3 DNA sequence: TGCGCCAGCAGCTTGGGGGTAGCGGGAAGGTACGAGCAGTACTTC.

The sample holds one count of this clone. The chain employs TRBV5-1 and TRBJ1-3; tentatively, D is TRBD1 (5 bases). The V gene's germline CDR1 is SGHRS and CDR2 YFSETQ. The V gene lost 0 bases and the J gene lost 1 base, with 11 bases spanning the gap. This CDR3 spans 16 amino acids. CDR3 sequence (DNA): TGCGCCAGCAGCTTGGGACAGATTTTTTCTGGAAACACCATATATTTT. Translation: CASSLGQIFSGNTIYF.

The chain has TRBV4-3 and TRBJ1-2, with D unclear. Trimming cost V 1 base and J 2 bases, with 8 bases left between them. This CDR3 region has 14 residues. Germline CDR1 and CDR2: LGHNA and YSLEER. The CDR3 DNA reads as TGCGCCAGCAGCCAAGTCCGAGGAAACTATGGCTACACCTTC. It translates to CASSQVRGNYGYTF.

J is TRBJ1-2 and V is TRBV12-3 or TRBV12-4; the match to TRBD1 covers 9 bases. After removal of 8 bases from V and 2 bases from J, the junction contained 3 bases not matched to a gene. The CDR3 runs to 13 residues. The CDR3 coding sequence is TGTGCCAGCGCGGGACAGGGCAACTATGGCTACACCTTC. Translation: CASAGQGNYGYTF.

This clone was counted between two and nine times. The chain carries TRBV15 and TRBJ2-1, with 8 bases matching TRBD1. V was pared by 6 bases and J by 4 bases, with 5 bases of the junction left unmatched. Germline-derived CDR1 and CDR2 are LNHNV and YYDKDF (reference sequence). This CDR3 has 14 amino acids. The CDR3: CATRTGVSYNEQFF. CDR3 coding DNA: TGTGCCACCAGGACAGGGGTTTCGTACAATGAGCAGTTCTTC. The entire variable domain, with the rest obtained from reference TRBV15 and TRBJ2-1, is as follows: DAMVIQNPRYQVTQFGKPVTLSCSQTLNHNVMYWYQQKSSQAPKLLFHYYDKDFNNEADTPDNFQSRRPNTSFCFLDIRSPGLGDTAMYLCATRTGVSYNEQFFGPGTRLTVL.

The chain employs TRBV7-9 and TRBJ2-7, with 12 bases fitting TRBD1. The J segment lost 3 bases and the V segment lost 3 bases, leaving 3 bases of the junction unmatched. The CDR3 length is 15 residues. Looked up from germline, CDR1 is SEHNR and CDR2 is FQNEAQ (reference sequence). The CDR3 sequence: CASSFGTGGFYEQYF. The CDR3 coding sequence is TGTGCCAGCAGCTTTGGGACAGGGGGCTTCTACGAGCAGTACTTC.